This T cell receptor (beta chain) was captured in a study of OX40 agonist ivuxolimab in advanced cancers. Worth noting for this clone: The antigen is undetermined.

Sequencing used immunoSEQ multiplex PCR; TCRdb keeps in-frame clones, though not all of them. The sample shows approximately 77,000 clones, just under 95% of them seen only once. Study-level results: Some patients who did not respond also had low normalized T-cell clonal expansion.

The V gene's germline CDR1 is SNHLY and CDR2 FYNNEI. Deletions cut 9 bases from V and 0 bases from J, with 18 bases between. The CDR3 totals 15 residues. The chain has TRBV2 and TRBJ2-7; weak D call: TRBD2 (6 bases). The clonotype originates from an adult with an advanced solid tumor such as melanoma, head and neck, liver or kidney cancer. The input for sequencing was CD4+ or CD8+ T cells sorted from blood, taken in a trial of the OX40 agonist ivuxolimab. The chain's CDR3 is CASPIAETSSYEQYF. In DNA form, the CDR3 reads TGTGCCAGTCCCATAGCGGAAACTAGCTCCTACGAGCAGTACTTC.